Below are 14 T cell receptor beta chains sequenced from a single sample in a study of neurological immune-mediated disorders. TCRdb processed the 5' RACE reads anew with MiXCR; each CDR3 protein has one entry. The table records 25,000 to 30,000 distinct CDR3 sequences, more than 6.5% of them present only once. Sequences were obtained from PBMCs. The receptors here all came from a woman between 50 and 59 years old in good health.

V is TRBV20-1 and J is TRBJ2-5; the D gene is possibly TRBD2 (5 bases). The germline CDR1 and CDR2 sequences are DFQATT and SNEGSKA (reference sequence). This CDR3 is 13 amino acids long. The V and J ends lost 3 bases and 5 bases respectively, with 13 bases between them. As DNA, the CDR3 is TGCAGTGCTAGGGCCGAGAGGGCGGAGACCCAGTACTTC. Its protein is CSARAERAETQYF.

In its sample, this clonotype was seen many times. The rearrangement links TRBV20-1 to TRBJ1-5; weak D call: TRBD1 (6 bases). Trimming cost V 2 bases and J 6 bases, with 11 bases left between them. Germline lookup yields CDR1 DFQATT and CDR2 SNEGSKA (reference sequence). This CDR3 comprises 13 residues. The chain's CDR3 is CSARLGAGQPQHF. The CDR3 bases are TGCAGTGCTAGATTGGGGGCAGGTCAGCCCCAGCATTTT.

This clonotype was seen repeatedly, ten times or more. The chain is built from TRBV20-1 and TRBJ2-3; D is undetermined. Trimming stripped 3 bases from V and 0 bases from J, with 10 bases between. Germline V gives CDR1 DFQATT, CDR2 SNEGSKA (reference sequence). This CDR3 is 14 amino acids long. In DNA form, the CDR3 reads TGCAGTGCTAGTGCGGACGGGAGCACAGATACGCAGTATTTT. Encoded protein: CSASADGSTDTQYF.

This clonotype was seen repeatedly, ten times or more. The genes are TRBV7-2 and TRBJ2-3, with 16 positions matching TRBD2. The V segment lost 3 bases and the J segment 2 bases; nucleotides outside the gene matches: 5. The CDR3 contains 18 residues. Germline loops: CDR1 SGHTA, CDR2 FQGNSA. The CDR3 nucleotides are TGTGCCAGCAGCTTTGGGACTAGCGGGAGGGTAATCACAGATACGCAGTATTTT. This gives the protein CASSFGTSGRVITDTQYF.

Ten or more counts support this clonotype. The gene calls are TRBV7-2 and TRBJ2-7; 7 bases line up with TRBD1. CDR1 is SGHTA and CDR2 is FQGNSA in the germline V gene. The CDR3 covers 12 residues. V lost 4 bases and J lost 3; bases outside the gene matches: 0. The chain's CDR3 is CASSWTGYEQYF. In DNA, the CDR3 is TGTGCCAGCAGCTGGACAGGCTACGAGCAGTACTTC. Based on the CDR3 plus reference TRBV7-2 and TRBJ2-7, the full variable domain is GAGVSQSPSNKVTEKGKDVELRCDPISGHTALYWYRQSLGQGLEFLIYFQGNSAPDKSGLPSDRFSAERTGGSVSTLTIQRTQQEDSAVYLCASSWTGYEQYFGPGTRLTVT.

There are many counts of this clonotype. This sequence joins TRBV5-1 and TRBJ2-5; D perhaps matches TRBD2 (7 bases). CDR3 size: 13 residues. V was clipped by 4 bases and J by 5 bases, with 12 bases between them. Germline V CDR1 and CDR2: SGHRS, YFSETQ. CDR3 sequence: CASSARGGETQYF. CDR3 nucleotides: TGCGCCAGCAGCGCCAGGGGAGGGGAGACCCAGTACTTC.

This clonotype was counted at least ten times. The rearrangement joins TRBV10-3 to TRBJ2-7; D is uncertain. Trimming took off 8 bases at V and 0 bases at J, with 14 bases between the two ends. There are 14 residues in the CDR3. Looked up from germline, CDR1 is ENHRY and CDR2 is SYGVKD. The CDR3 bases are TGTGCCATCGCTACCCGGCAGCTCTCCTACGAGCAGTACTTC. Amino acid sequence: CAIATRQLSYEQYF.

This clonotype counts as medium-sized. CDR3 amino acids: CASSLNHEQFF. The CDR3 bases are TGTGCCAGCAGTTTAAACCATGAGCAGTTCTTC. This chain uses TRBV12-3 or TRBV12-4 with TRBJ2-1, with unresolved D. This CDR3 is built from 11 residues. Trimming took 2 bases from V and 8 from J, leaving 4 bases between them.

In this sample, this clonotype turned up many times. This chain links TRBV5-1 with TRBJ1-1, with 10 nucleotides matching TRBD1. Per the germline V gene, CDR1 is SGHRS and CDR2 is YFSETQ. CDR3 length: 15 amino acids. The ends lost 0 bases at V and 2 bases at J; junction bases unmatched: 1. CDR3 sequence (DNA): TGCGCCAGCAGCTTGGGACAGGGGGCCAACACTGAAGCTTTCTTT. It specifies CASSLGQGANTEAFF. Full variable domain (rest looked up from reference TRBV5-1 and TRBJ1-1): KAGVTQTPRYLIKTRGQQVTLSCSPISGHRSVSWYQQTPGQGLQFLFEYFSETQRNKGNFPGRFSGRQFSNSRSEMNVSTLELGDSALYLCASSLGQGANTEAFFGQGTRLTVV.

The chain carries TRBV5-6 and TRBJ1-2; 9 bases line up with TRBD1. CDR1 is SGHDT and CDR2 is YYEEEE in the germline V gene. The CDR3 has 13 residues. V was pared by 2 bases and J by 6 bases, with 2 bases of the junction left unmatched. The DNA for the CDR3 is TGTGCCAGCAGCTTACAGGGGGCACATGGCTACACCTTC. Residues: CASSLQGAHGYTF. Variable domain in full (rest from reference TRBV5-6 and TRBJ1-2): DAGVTQSPTHLIKTRGQQVTLRCSPKSGHDTVSWYQQALGQGPQFIFQYYEEEERQRGNFPDRFSGHQFPNYSSELNVNALLLGDSALYLCASSLQGAHGYTFGSGTRLTVV.

This clonotype was observed many times. V gene TRBV4-1 combines with J gene TRBJ1-4; weak D call: TRBD1 (6 bases). Per the germline V gene, CDR1 is MGHRA and CDR2 is YSYEKL. The V end was cut by 3 bases, the J end by 8 bases, with 13 bases between. The CDR3 spans 14 residues. The CDR3 DNA reads TGCGCCAGCAGCCAGGGGGCTTCGAGGGAAAAACTGTTTTTT. This codes for CASSQGASREKLFF.

This clonotype was seen many times. This chain joins TRBV10-3 and TRBJ1-3; possibly TRBD1 for D (6 bases). Germline V CDR1 and CDR2: ENHRY, SYGVKD. Trimming pared 7 bases from V and 0 bases from J, leaving 19 bases between. The CDR3 length is 17 residues. The CDR3 loop reads CAITPSGDPRSGNTIYF. The CDR3 DNA reads as TGTGCCATCACCCCCTCAGGGGATCCGCGCTCTGGAAACACCATATATTTT.

This clonotype was detected ten times or more. The rearrangement uses TRBV20-1 and TRBJ2-7; either TRBD1 or TRBD2 may supply D (7 bases each). The germline CDR1 and CDR2 sequences are DFQATT and SNEGSKA (reference sequence). V was shortened by 0 bases and J by 3 bases, with 18 bases between the two germline ends. There are 16 residues in the CDR3. The CDR3 DNA is TGCAGTGCTAGAGATCATTTGGCAGGGGGGGTCTACGAGCAGTACTTC. Translation gives CSARDHLAGGVYEQYF.

This clonotype has at least ten counts. This chain uses TRBV5-1 with TRBJ1-2; 9 bases agree with TRBD1. Germline-derived CDR1 and CDR2 are SGHRS and YFSETQ. The trim removed 2 bases at V and 6 bases at J, leaving 2 bases unmatched. CDR3 length: 13 residues. The CDR3, as DNA: TGCGCCAGCAGCTTCGGGACAGGGAATGGCTACACCTTC. This sequence encodes CASSFGTGNGYTF.